A single sample gave rise to the 8 T cell receptor beta chains below, sequenced in a study of CD8 T cells in Susac syndrome. Reverse transcription used roughly 0.5 to 1 ug RNA and random hexamers. TCRdb used MiXCR to reprocess the immunoSEQ multiplex PCR reads, holding one entry per CDR3 protein. The profile shows more than 150,000 distinct CDR3 sequences, 95% of them singletons. Sequences were obtained from CD4+ T cells from PBMCs. All receptors derive from a human donor with Susac syndrome.

This rearrangement joins TRBV18 to TRBJ2-3; D may be TRBD1 (6 bases). CDR3 size: 18 residues. Germline V CDR1 and CDR2: KGHSH, LQKENI. V was pared by 2 bases and J by 0 bases, with 18 bases between. Here the CDR3 reads CASSPGPRQVSSTDTQYF. CDR3 DNA: TGTGCCAGCTCACCAGGTCCTCGACAGGTCTCGAGCACAGATACGCAGTATTTT. The full variable domain, its missing parts supplied by reference TRBV18 and TRBJ2-3, is NAGVMQNPRHLVRRRGQEARLRCSPMKGHSHVYWYRQLPEEGLKFMVYLQKENIIDESGMPKERFSAEFPKEGPSILRIQQVVRGDSAAYFCASSPGPRQVSSTDTQYFGPGTRLTVL.

Written as DNA, the CDR3 is TGCGCCAGCAGCTTGGAAGGAGCCCTCAATCAGCCCCAGCATTTT. Translating it yields CASSLEGALNQPQHF. This rearrangement joins TRBV5-1 to TRBJ1-5, with D unresolved. Germline loops: CDR1 SGHRS, CDR2 YFSETQ. This CDR3 comprises 15 residues. The V end lost 0 bases, the J end lost 3 bases, and 10 bases lay between the germline ends.

The J gene is TRBJ2-7, the V gene TRBV20-1; D is unclear. Trimming stripped 3 bases from V and 3 bases from J, with 12 bases between. The V gene's germline CDR1 is DFQATT and CDR2 SNEGSKA (reference sequence). This CDR3 contains 13 residues. The CDR3 is CSASFPPNYEQYF. DNA of the CDR3: TGCAGTGCTAGTTTCCCCCCGAACTACGAGCAGTACTTC.

V gene TRBV5-4 combines with J gene TRBJ1-2; D not certain. Germline V gives CDR1 SGHNT, CDR2 YYREEE (reference sequence). Trimming removed 0 bases at V and 4 bases at J, with 7 bases between. The CDR3 is 13 residues long. The CDR3 coding sequence is TGTGCCAGCAGCTTGGAGGCCGCCTATGGCTACACCTTC. Amino acids: CASSLEAAYGYTF.

The J gene is TRBJ2-7, the V gene TRBV15; D is unclear. The CDR3 contains 14 residues. Germline V lookup: CDR1 LNHNV, CDR2 YYDKDF (reference sequence). The ends were cut back, 1 base at V and 0 bases at J, with 7 bases in the middle. In DNA, the CDR3 is TGTGCCACCAGCAGAGGACTGGACTCCTACGAGCAGTACTTC. Protein product: CATSRGLDSYEQYF.

This chain links TRBV29-1 with TRBJ1-3; D unresolved. Germline loops: CDR1 SQVTM, CDR2 ANQGSEA. CDR3 length: 12 residues. CDR3 sequence reads: CGARSSGNTIYF. In nucleotides, the CDR3 is TGCGGAGCCAGAAGCTCTGGAAACACCATATATTTT.

V and J are TRBV12-3 or TRBV12-4 and TRBJ1-2; possible D gene TRBD1, 5 bases. The CDR3 loop spans 14 amino acids. V lost 5 bases and J lost 3, with 13 bases in between. The CDR3 here is CASSPRAGHYGYTF. CDR3 DNA: TGTGCCAGCAGTCCCCGGGCAGGGCACTATGGCTACACCTTC.

The chain has TRBV29-1 and TRBJ1-1, with D maybe TRBD1 (5 bases). Trimming cost V 7 bases and J 6 bases, with 24 bases left between them. The CDR3 spans 15 residues. The V gene's germline CDR1 is SQVTM and CDR2 ANQGSEA. The CDR3 DNA sequence: TGCAGCGCCATAACCCCACGGGGCAGCATGCCTGAAGCTTTCTTT. Translated, it gives CSAITPRGSMPEAFF.